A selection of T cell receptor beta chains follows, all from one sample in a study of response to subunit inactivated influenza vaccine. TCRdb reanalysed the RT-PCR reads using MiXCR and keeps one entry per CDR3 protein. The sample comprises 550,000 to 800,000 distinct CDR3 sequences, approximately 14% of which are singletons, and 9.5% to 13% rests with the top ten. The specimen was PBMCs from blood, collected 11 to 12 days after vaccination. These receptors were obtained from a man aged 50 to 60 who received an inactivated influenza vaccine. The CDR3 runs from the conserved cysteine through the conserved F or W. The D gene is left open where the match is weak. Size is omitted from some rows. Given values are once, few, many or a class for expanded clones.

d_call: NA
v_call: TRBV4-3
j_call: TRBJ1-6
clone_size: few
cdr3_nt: TGCGCCAGCAGCCAAGACAGGCTCTATAATTCACCCCTCCACTTT
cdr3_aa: CASSQDRLYNSPLHF

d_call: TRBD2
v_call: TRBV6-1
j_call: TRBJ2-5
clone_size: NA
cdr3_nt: TGTGCCAGCAGTACACTAGCGGGGGGACAAGAGACCCAGTACTTC
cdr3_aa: CASSTLAGGQETQYF

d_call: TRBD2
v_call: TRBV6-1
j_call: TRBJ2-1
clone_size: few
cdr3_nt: TGTGCCAGCAGTGAATGGGAGGGCCCCTACAATGAGCAGTTCTTC
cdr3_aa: CASSEWEGPYNEQFF

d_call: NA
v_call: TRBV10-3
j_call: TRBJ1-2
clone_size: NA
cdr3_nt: TGTGCCATCAGTGATCACCCCGGGAGACCAGACTCTCCTGGCTACACCTTC
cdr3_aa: CAISDHPGRPDSPGYTF

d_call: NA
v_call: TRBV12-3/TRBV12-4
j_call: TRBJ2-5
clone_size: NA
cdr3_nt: TGTGCCAGCAGCCCGGCCCCTCAAGAGACCCAGTACTTC
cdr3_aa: CASSPAPQETQYF

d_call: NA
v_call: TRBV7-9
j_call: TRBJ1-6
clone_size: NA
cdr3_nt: TGTGCCAGCAGCTTAGACGGCGGGGGAGGCTCACCCCTCCACTTT
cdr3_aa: CASSLDGGGGSPLHF

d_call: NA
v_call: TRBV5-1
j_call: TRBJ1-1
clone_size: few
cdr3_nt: TGCGCCAGCAGCTTGGAACAGTCGAACACTGAAGCTTTCTTT
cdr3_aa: CASSLEQSNTEAFF

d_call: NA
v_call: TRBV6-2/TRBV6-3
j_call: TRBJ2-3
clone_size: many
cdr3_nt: TGTGCCAGCAGTCGACCATCCGGCCAGTGGACGCAGTATTTT
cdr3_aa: CASSRPSGQWTQYF

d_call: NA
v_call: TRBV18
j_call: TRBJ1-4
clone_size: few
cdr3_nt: TGTGCCAGCTCACAGGACAGATCTGAAAAACTGTTTTTT
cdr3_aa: CASSQDRSEKLFF

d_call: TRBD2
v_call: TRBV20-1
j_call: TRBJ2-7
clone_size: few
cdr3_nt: TGCAGTGCTAGAAGGCTAGCGGAAGCCTACGAGCAGTACTTC
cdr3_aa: CSARRLAEAYEQYF

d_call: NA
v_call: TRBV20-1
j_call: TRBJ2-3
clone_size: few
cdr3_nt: TGCAGTACGTCACCACAATCAGATACGCAGTATTTT
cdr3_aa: CSTSPQSDTQYF

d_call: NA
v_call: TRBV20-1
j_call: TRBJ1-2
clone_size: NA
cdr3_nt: TGCAGTGCTAGCCCGGGTCCCGGGGCGGGCTACACCTTC
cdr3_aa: CSASPGPGAGYTF

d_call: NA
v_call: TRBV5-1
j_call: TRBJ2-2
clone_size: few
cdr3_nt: TGCGCCAGCAGCTTGAACGGGGCATGGAACACCGGGGAGCTGTTTTTT
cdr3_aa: CASSLNGAWNTGELFF

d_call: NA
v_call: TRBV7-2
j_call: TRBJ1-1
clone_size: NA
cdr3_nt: TGTGCCAGCAGCTCCCAGCGGAGTACTGAAGCTTTCTTT
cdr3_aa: CASSSQRSTEAFF

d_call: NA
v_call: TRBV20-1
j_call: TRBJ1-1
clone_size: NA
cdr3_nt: TGCAGTGCTAGTCGACCGCGGGGGAACACTGAAGCTTTCTTT
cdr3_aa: CSASRPRGNTEAFF

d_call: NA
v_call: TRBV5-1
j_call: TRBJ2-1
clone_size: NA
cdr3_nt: TGCGCCAGCAGCTATGGCAGCTCCTCCTACAATGAGCAGTTCTTC
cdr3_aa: CASSYGSSSYNEQFF

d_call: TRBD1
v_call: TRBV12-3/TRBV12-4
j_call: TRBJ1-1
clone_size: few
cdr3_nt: TGTGCCAGCATGACAGGGTCTGAAGCTTTCTTT
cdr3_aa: CASMTGSEAFF

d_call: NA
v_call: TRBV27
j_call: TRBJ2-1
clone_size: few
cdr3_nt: TGTGCCAGCAGTTTGTCCGGCCCCTTAATCCATGAGCAGTTCTTC
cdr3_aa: CASSLSGPLIHEQFF

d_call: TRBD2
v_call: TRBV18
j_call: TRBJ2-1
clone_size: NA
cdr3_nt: TGTGCCAGCTCACCACCCACAGGAGCGGGGGGGTACAATGAGCAGTTCTTC
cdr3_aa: CASSPPTGAGGYNEQFF

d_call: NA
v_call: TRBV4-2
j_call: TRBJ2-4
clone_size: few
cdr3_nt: TGTGCCAGCAGCCAAGAGGGGTACAACATTCAGTACTTC
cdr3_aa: CASSQEGYNIQYF

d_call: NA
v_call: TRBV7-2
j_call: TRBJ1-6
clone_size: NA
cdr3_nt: TGTGCCAGCAGCTTATTCGGTTCACCCCTCCACTTT
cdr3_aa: CASSLFGSPLHF

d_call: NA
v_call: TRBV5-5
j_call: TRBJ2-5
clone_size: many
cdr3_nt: TGTGCCAGCAGCTTACAGGGCCCGGAGACCCAGTACTTC
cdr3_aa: CASSLQGPETQYF

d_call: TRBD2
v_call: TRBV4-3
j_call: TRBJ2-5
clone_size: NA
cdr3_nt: TGCGCCAGCAGCCAAGATTACCTAGCGGGGGGCCAACAAGAGACCCAGTACTTC
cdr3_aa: CASSQDYLAGGQQETQYF

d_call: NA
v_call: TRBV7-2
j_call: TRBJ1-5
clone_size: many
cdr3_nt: TGTGCCAGCAGCTCCGGGAAGGGAAATCAGCCCCAGCATTTT
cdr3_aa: CASSSGKGNQPQHF